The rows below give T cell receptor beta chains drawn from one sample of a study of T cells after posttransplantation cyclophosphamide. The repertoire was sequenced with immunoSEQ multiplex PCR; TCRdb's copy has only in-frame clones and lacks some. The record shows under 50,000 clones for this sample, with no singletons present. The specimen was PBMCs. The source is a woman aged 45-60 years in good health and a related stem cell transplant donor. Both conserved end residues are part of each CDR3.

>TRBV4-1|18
CASSQGILGRGLNTEAFF
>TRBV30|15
CAWNLGLAGRYEQYF
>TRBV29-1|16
CSVGGLAASSTDTQYF
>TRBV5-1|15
CASSLQPQGDNEQFF
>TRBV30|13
CAWSPGGGAEQYF
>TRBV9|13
CASSVVEGNTIYF
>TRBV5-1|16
CASSLLTGGTSAEAFF
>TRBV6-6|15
CASSVTGDFSYEQYF
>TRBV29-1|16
CSVGRTGDLTQETQYF
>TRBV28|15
CASSLGGSGGETQYF
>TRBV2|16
CASREKTGGRSYGYTF
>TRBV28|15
CASIDLQGARTEAFF
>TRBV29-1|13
CSYSTGGNTEAFF
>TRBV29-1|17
CSVDDGRGHISGDTQYF
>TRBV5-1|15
CASSLGTQSGNTIYF
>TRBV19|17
CASRKDGGLSLNTEAFF
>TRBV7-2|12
CASSLDSYGYTF
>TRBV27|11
CASADIYEQYF
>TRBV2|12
CASSQQGTEAFF
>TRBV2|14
CASSWTGTNEKLFF
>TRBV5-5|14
CASSFGTTNTEAFF
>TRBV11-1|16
CASSVTAGTGVYEQYF
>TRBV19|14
CASSISGTVYEQYF
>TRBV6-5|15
CASSYRGGGSGELFF
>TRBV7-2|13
CASGRDRHNEQFF
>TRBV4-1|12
CASSQATGSYTF
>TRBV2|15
CATPLNPTGGHEQYF
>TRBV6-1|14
CASSPGTGRNTQYF
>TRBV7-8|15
CASSLVRDRPYEQYF
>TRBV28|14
CASRGNRGNTEAFF
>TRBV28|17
CASSSNRDRVVSETQYF
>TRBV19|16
CASKDRGRATGQPQHF
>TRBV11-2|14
CASSRIGGLDTQYF
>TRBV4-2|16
CASSQVSRGGDNEQFF
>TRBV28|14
CASMKLLGQKKLFF
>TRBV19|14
CASSPRREPYEQYF
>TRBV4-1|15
CASSQGPGQNSPLHF
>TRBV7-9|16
CASSGTGRNQYEKLFF
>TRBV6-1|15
CASSPPGVTGYEQYF
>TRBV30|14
CAWMILAGTDTQYF
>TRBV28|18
CASSSVYLGARNRDTQYF